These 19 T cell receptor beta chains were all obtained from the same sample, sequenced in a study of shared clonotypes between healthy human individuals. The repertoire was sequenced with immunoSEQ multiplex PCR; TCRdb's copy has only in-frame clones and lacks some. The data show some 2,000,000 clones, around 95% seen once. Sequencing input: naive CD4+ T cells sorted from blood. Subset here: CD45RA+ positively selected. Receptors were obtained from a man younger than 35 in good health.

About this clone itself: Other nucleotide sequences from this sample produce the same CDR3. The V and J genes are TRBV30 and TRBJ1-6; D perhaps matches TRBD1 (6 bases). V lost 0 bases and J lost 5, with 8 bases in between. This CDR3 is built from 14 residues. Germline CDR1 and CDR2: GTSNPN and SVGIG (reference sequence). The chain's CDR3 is CAWSVNRDNSPLHF. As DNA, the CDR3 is TGTGCCTGGAGTGTTAACAGGGATAATTCACCCCTCCACTTT. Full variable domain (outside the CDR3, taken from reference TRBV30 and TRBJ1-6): SQTIHQWPATLVQPVGSPLSLECTVEGTSNPNLYWYRQAAGRGLQLLFYSVGIGQISSEVPQNLSASRPQDRQFILSSKKLLLSDSGFYLCAWSVNRDNSPLHFGNGTRLTVT.

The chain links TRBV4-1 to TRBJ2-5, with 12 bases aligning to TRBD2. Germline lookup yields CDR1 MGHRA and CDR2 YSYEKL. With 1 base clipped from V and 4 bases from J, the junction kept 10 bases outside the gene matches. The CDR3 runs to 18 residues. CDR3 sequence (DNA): TGCGCCAGCAGCCAAGGCCCTAGCGGGGGGGCCGTAGTAGAGACCCAGTACTTC. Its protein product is CASSQGPSGGAVVETQYF.

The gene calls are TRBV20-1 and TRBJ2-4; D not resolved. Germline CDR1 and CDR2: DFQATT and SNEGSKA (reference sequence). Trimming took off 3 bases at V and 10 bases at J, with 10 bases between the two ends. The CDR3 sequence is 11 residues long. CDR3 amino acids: CSARALGIQYF. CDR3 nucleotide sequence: TGCAGTGCTAGGGCCCTGGGGATTCAGTACTTC.

This CDR3 is CASTGRGYGYTF. The DNA for the CDR3 is TGTGCCAGTACAGGTCGGGGCTATGGCTACACCTTC. The J gene is TRBJ1-2, the V gene TRBV19, with D uncertain. From germline, CDR1 is LNHDA and CDR2 SQIVND (reference sequence). The CDR3 totals 12 residues. V lost 7 bases to trimming and J lost 4 bases, with 10 bases between them. The whole variable domain, remainder taken from reference TRBV19 and TRBJ1-2, is DGGITQSPKYLFRKEGQNVTLSCEQNLNHDAMYWYRQDPGQGLRLIYYSQIVNDFQKGDIAEGYSVSREKKESFPLTVTSAQKNPTAFYLCASTGRGYGYTFGSGTRLTVV.

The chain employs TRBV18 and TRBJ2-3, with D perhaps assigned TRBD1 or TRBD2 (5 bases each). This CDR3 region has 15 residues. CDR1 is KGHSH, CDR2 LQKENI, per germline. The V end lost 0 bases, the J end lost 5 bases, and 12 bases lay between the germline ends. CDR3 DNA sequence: TGTGCCAGCTCACCACCGGGACGCATGGAAGATACGCAGTATTTT. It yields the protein CASSPPGRMEDTQYF.

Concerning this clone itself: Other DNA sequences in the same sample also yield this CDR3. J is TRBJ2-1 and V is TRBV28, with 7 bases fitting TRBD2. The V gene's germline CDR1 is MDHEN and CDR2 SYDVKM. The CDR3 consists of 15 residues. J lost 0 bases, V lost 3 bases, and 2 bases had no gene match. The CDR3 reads CASSLGGSSYNEQFF. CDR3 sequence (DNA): TGTGCCAGCAGTTTGGGGGGGAGCTCCTACAATGAGCAGTTCTTC. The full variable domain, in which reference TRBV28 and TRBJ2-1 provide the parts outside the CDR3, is DVKVTQSSRYLVKRTGEKVFLECVQDMDHENMFWYRQDPGLGLRLIYFSYDVKMKEKGDIPEGYSVSREKKERFSLILESASTNQTSMYLCASSLGGSSYNEQFFGPGTRLTVL.

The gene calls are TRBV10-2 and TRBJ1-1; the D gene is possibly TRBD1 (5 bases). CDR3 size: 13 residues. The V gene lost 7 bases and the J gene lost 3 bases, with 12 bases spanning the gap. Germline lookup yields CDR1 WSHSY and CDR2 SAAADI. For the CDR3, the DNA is TGCGCCAGCACCCTACAGGTGGACACTGAAGCTTTCTTT. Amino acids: CASTLQVDTEAFF.

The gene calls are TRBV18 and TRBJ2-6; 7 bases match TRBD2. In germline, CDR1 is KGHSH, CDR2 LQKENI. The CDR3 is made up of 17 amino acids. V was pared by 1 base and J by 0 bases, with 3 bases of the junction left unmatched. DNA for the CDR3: TGTGCCAGCTCACCACGGTCGGGGGGCTCTGGGGCCAACGTCCTGACTTTC. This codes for CASSPRSGGSGANVLTF. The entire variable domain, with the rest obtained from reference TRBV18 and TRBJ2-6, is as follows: NAGVMQNPRHLVRRRGQEARLRCSPMKGHSHVYWYRQLPEEGLKFMVYLQKENIIDESGMPKERFSAEFPKEGPSILRIQQVVRGDSAAYFCASSPRSGGSGANVLTFGAGSRLTVL.

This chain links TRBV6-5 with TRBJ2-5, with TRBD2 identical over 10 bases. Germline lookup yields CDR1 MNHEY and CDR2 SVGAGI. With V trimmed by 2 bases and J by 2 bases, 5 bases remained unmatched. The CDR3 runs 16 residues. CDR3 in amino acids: CASSYRLAGEQETQYF. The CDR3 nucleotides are TGTGCCAGCAGTTACCGGCTAGCGGGGGAGCAAGAGACCCAGTACTTC.

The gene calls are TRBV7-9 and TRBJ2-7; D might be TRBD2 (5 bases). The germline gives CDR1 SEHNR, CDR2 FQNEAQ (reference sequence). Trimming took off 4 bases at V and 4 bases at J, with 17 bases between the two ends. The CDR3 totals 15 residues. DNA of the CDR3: TGTGCCAGCAGCTCCACCGAGGGTATTGCGTACGAGCAGTACTTC. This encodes CASSSTEGIAYEQYF.

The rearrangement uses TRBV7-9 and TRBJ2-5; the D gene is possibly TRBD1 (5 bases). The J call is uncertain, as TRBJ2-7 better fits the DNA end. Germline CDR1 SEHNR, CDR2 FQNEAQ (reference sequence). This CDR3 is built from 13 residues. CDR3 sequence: CATLRAGPYEQYF. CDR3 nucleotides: TGTGCGACGCTCCGGGCAGGGCCATACGAGCAGTACTTC.

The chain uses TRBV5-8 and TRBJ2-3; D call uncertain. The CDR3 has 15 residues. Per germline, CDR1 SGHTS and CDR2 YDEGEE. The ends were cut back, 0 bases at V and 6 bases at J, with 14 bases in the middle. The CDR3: CASSLEDAIGDTQYF. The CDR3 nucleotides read TGTGCCAGCAGCTTGGAAGACGCGATTGGGGATACGCAGTATTTT.

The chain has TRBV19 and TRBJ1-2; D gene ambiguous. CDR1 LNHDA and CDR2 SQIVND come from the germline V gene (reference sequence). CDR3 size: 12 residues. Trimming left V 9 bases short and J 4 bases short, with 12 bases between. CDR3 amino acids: CASRPGLYGYTF. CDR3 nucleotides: TGTGCCAGCAGGCCAGGCCTCTATGGCTACACCTTC.

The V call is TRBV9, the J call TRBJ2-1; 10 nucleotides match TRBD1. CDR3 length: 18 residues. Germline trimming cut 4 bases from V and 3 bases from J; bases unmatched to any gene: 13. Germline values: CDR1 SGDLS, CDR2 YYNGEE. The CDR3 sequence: CASSHNPVGDRGYNEQFF. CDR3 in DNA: TGTGCCAGCAGCCACAACCCGGTGGGGGACAGGGGCTACAATGAGCAGTTCTTC.

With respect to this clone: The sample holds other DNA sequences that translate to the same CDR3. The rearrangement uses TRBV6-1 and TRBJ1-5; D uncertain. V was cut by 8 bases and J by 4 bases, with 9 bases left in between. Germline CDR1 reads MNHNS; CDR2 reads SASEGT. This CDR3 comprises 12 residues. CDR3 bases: TGTGCCAGCGGGGTGAGGAATCAGCCCCAGCATTTT. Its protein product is CASGVRNQPQHF.

CDR3 protein: CASSQKNGPYSGNTIYF. The CDR3 bases are TGCGCCAGCAGCCAAAAGAATGGGCCTTACTCTGGAAACACCATATATTTT. The rearrangement uses TRBV4-3 and TRBJ1-3; D is undetermined. CDR1 and CDR2 from the germline V gene are LGHNA and YSLEER. This CDR3 comprises 17 residues. V shed 2 bases and J shed 0 bases, with 14 bases lying between them.

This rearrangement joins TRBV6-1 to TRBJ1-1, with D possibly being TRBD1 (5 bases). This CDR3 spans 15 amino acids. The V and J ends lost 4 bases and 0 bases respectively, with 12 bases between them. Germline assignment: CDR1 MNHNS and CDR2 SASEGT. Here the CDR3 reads CASSANRIMNTEAFF. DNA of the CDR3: TGTGCCAGCAGTGCAAACAGGATAATGAACACTGAAGCTTTCTTT.

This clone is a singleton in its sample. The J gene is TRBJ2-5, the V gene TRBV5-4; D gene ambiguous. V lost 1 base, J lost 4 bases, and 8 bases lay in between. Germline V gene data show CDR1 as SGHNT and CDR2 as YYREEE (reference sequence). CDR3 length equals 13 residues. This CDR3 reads CASSLRTGETQYF. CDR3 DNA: TGTGCCAGCAGCTTGAGGACGGGAGAGACCCAGTACTTC.

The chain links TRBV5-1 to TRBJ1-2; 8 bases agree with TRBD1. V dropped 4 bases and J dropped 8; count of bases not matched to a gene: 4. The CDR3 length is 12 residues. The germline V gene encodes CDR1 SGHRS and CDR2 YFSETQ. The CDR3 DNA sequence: TGCGCCAGCAGCGTGGACAGGGACGGCTACACCTTC. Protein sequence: CASSVDRDGYTF. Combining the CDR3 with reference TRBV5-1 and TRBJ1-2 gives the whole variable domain KAGVTQTPRYLIKTRGQQVTLSCSPISGHRSVSWYQQTPGQGLQFLFEYFSETQRNKGNFPGRFSGRQFSNSRSEMNVSTLELGDSALYLCASSVDRDGYTFGSGTRLTVV.